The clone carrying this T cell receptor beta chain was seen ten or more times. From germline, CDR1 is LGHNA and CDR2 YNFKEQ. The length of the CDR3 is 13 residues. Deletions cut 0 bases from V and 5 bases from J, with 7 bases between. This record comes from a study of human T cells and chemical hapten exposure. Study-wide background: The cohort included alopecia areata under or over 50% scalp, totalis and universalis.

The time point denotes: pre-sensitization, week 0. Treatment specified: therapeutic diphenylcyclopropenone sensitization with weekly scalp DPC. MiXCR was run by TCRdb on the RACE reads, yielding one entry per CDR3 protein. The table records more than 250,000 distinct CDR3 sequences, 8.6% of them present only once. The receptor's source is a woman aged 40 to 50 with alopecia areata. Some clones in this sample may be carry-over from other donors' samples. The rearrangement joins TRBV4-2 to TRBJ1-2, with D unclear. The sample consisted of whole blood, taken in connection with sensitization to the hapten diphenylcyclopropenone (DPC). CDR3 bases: TGTGCCAGCAGCCAAGATCCAGGATATGGCTACACCTTC. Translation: CASSQDPGYGYTF.